The 30 T cell receptor beta chains reported below all come from one sample, sequenced in a study of control samples from healthy donors and cancer patients. The method was immunoSEQ multiplex PCR; TCRdb's version includes in-frame clones alone and lacks a portion of them. The sample lists 150,000 to 200,000 clones, over 95% occurring once. Sequencing input: blood. The receptors were gathered from a woman aged 30 to 39 in good health.

J is TRBJ2-1 and V is TRBV6-6; TRBD1 matches at 10 bases. Trimming at V came to 5 bases and at J to 1 base, leaving 8 bases not matched to a gene. CDR1 is MNHNY and CDR2 is SVGAGI in the germline V gene (reference sequence). The CDR3 runs 17 residues. CDR3 in amino acids: CASSRFGQGVSYNEQFF. The CDR3 bases are TGTGCCAGCAGTCGCTTCGGACAGGGGGTATCCTACAATGAGCAGTTCTTC.

This chain joins TRBV7-2 and TRBJ2-1, with 7 bases lining up with TRBD2. This CDR3 is 16 amino acids long. Losses at the gene ends were 3 bases for V and 6 bases for J; bases not matched to a gene: 11. The germline V gene has CDR1 SGHTA and CDR2 FQGNSA. The CDR3 is CASSLSARSGVNEQFF. The CDR3 coding sequence is TGTGCCAGCAGCTTGTCCGCCCGGAGCGGGGTCAATGAGCAGTTCTTC.

V and J are TRBV3-1 (or the pseudogene TRBV3-2) and TRBJ1-6; D gene unclear. Trimming removed 4 bases from V and 9 bases from J, with 22 bases in between. The CDR3 has 17 amino acids. Germline V gene sequence: CDR1 LGHDT, CDR2 YNNKEL (reference sequence). CDR3 sequence (DNA): TGTGCCAGCAGCCTTGGCGTAGAGGCGCGCTGGGGTTCACCCCTCCACTTT. Protein: CASSLGVEARWGSPLHF.

The chain employs TRBV7-2 and TRBJ1-2, with D hard to call. The CDR3 totals 15 residues. Trimming took 4 bases from V and 7 from J, leaving 19 bases between them. CDR1 is SGHTA and CDR2 is FQGNSA in the germline V gene. The CDR3 DNA is TGTGCCAGCAGCTCCCCTTTGGTGGCGTTTGCTGGCTACACCTTC. Residues: CASSSPLVAFAGYTF.

This chain links TRBV3-1 (or the pseudogene TRBV3-2) with TRBJ1-6, with D possibly TRBD1 on 6 matching bases. The germline CDR1 and CDR2 sequences are LGHDT and YNNKEL (reference sequence). Trimming removed 4 bases at V and 7 bases at J, with 8 bases between. This CDR3 is 13 amino acids long. The CDR3 DNA reads TGTGCCAGCAGCCGACAGGAGAATTCACCCCTCCACTTT. It specifies CASSRQENSPLHF.

The rearrangement joins TRBV18 to TRBJ1-2; TRBD1 is a possible D gene (5 bases). Trimming cost V 3 bases and J 3 bases, with 17 bases left between them. Germline CDR1 is KGHSH and CDR2 is LQKENI. The CDR3 totals 16 residues. This chain's CDR3 is CASSPPFLGQDYGYTF. CDR3 DNA sequence: TGTGCCAGCTCACCTCCTTTCCTGGGGCAGGACTATGGCTACACCTTC.

V gene TRBV5-1 combines with J gene TRBJ2-5, with 9 nucleotides matching TRBD2. The V gene end was trimmed by 0 bases and the J gene end by 5 bases; junction bases not matched to a gene: 5. Germline CDR1 reads SGHRS; CDR2 reads YFSETQ. The CDR3 totals 15 residues. The CDR3 protein is CASSLVGGGAETQYF. The CDR3 DNA follows: TGCGCCAGCAGCTTGGTTGGCGGGGGGGCGGAGACCCAGTACTTC.

The chain joins TRBV11-2 to TRBJ2-1; D not resolved. The CDR3 is 14 residues long. Germline CDR1 and CDR2: SGHAT and FQNNGV. V was cut by 2 bases and J by 7 bases, with 12 bases left in between. Here the CDR3 DNA reads TGTGCCAGCAGCTTACTGGACCATCGAAATGAGCAGTTCTTC. Its translation: CASSLLDHRNEQFF.

The J gene is TRBJ2-7, the V gene TRBV7-2; no clear D gene. The CDR3 has 13 amino acids. Per the germline V gene, CDR1 is SGHTA and CDR2 is FQGNSA. Trimming pared 1 base from V and 5 bases from J, leaving 9 bases between. The CDR3 nucleotides read TGTGCCAGCAGCTTAGTCGGTGTCGACGAGCAGTACTTC. Residues: CASSLVGVDEQYF.

The CDR3, as DNA: TGTGCCAGTAGTCGGACAAGGAACTATGGCTACACCTTC. It encodes CASSRTRNYGYTF. The chain combines TRBV19 with TRBJ1-2, with D maybe TRBD1 (5 bases). This CDR3 spans 13 amino acids. V dropped 5 bases and J dropped 2 bases, with 9 bases sitting between them. Per the germline V gene, CDR1 is LNHDA and CDR2 is SQIVND (reference sequence).

This chain joins TRBV7-2 and TRBJ1-4; D gene uncertain. This CDR3 has 14 amino acids. Trimming pared 5 bases from V and 0 bases from J, leaving 7 bases between. The germline V gene has CDR1 SGHTA and CDR2 FQGNSA. The CDR3 loop is CASSPSSTNEKLFF. For the CDR3, the DNA is TGTGCCAGCAGCCCTTCGTCAACTAATGAAAAACTGTTTTTT.

The chain uses TRBV7-3 and TRBJ2-1; D might be TRBD2 (6 bases). This CDR3 is 14 amino acids long. Between the trimmed V and J ends, which lost 1 base and 7 bases, there was a span of 11 bases. From germline, CDR1 is SGHTA and CDR2 FQGTGA. In nucleotides, the CDR3 is TGTGCCAGCAGCTTAATCGCAGGAGGGAATGAGCAGTTCTTC. Translated: CASSLIAGGNEQFF.

V usage is TRBV18 and J usage is TRBJ1-1; D unresolved. Trimming took off 1 base at V and 3 bases at J, with 9 bases between the two ends. CDR1 and CDR2 from the germline V gene are KGHSH and LQKENI. The CDR3 totals 14 residues. In DNA, the CDR3 is TGTGCCAGCTCACCACTTCCCGCCGACACTGAAGCTTTCTTT. Translating gives CASSPLPADTEAFF.

This clone has a single count. The chain carries TRBV5-1 and TRBJ1-2; TRBD1 matches 8 bases. V lost 3 bases, J lost 8 bases, and 9 bases stayed unmatched. Germline V gives CDR1 SGHRS, CDR2 YFSETQ. The CDR3 sequence is 14 residues long. CDR3 amino acids: CASSSVTGEGGYTF. In DNA form, the CDR3 reads TGCGCCAGCAGCTCGGTGACAGGGGAAGGCGGCTACACCTTC. Supplemented by reference TRBV5-1 and TRBJ1-2, the full variable domain reads KAGVTQTPRYLIKTRGQQVTLSCSPISGHRSVSWYQQTPGQGLQFLFEYFSETQRNKGNFPGRFSGRQFSNSRSEMNVSTLELGDSALYLCASSSVTGEGGYTFGSGTRLTVV.

CDR3 sequence reads: CASSPRGRTQYNEQFF. The CDR3 DNA reads TGTGCCAGCAGCCCCCGCGGACGGACGCAGTACAATGAGCAGTTCTTC. This chain joins TRBV3-1 (or the pseudogene TRBV3-2) and TRBJ2-1; D is ambiguous. V lost 4 bases, J lost 4 bases, and 17 bases lay in between. Germline V CDR1 and CDR2: LGHDT, YNNKEL (reference sequence). The CDR3 length is 16 residues.

The chain employs TRBV30 and TRBJ2-7; 8 bases match TRBD2. J lost 5 bases, V lost 5 bases, and 11 bases had no gene match. The CDR3 runs 14 residues. CDR1 and CDR2 (germline): GTSNPN, SVGIG (reference sequence). CDR3 in DNA: TGTGCCTGGGCCACCTCCGGGACTAGGAACGAGCAGTACTTC. Translation: CAWATSGTRNEQYF.

V is TRBV11-2 and J is TRBJ2-7; 9 bases map to TRBD1. The trim removed 4 bases at V and 6 bases at J, leaving 7 bases unmatched. Germline values: CDR1 SGHAT, CDR2 FQNNGV. CDR3 length: 14 residues. CDR3 region: CASSSDRQGGEQYF. CDR3 DNA: TGTGCCAGCAGCTCCGATCGACAGGGGGGCGAGCAGTACTTC.

The rearrangement links TRBV13 to TRBJ2-1; TRBD2 matches 7 bases. The CDR3 is 15 residues long. The ends lost 5 bases at V and 8 bases at J; junction bases unmatched: 12. Per germline, CDR1 PRHDT and CDR2 FYEKMQ (reference sequence). The CDR3 DNA is TGTGCCAGCAGCCCTCCGGGACTACTTTTCGATGAGCAGTTCTTC. Its translation is CASSPPGLLFDEQFF.

The count of this clone is one. The V call is TRBV4-2, the J call TRBJ1-5; 7 bases are a match to TRBD1. Per the germline V gene, CDR1 is LGHNA and CDR2 is YNFKEQ. The V segment lost 0 bases and the J segment 5 bases; nucleotides outside the gene matches: 7. The CDR3 is 16 amino acids. The CDR3 sequence is CASSQDHFGTDQPQHF. The CDR3 region has the DNA TGTGCCAGCAGCCAAGATCATTTCGGGACAGATCAGCCCCAGCATTTT.

The rearrangement joins TRBV28 to TRBJ1-2; the D is unclear. The CDR3 extends over 13 amino acids. Germline V gene lookup returns CDR1 MDHEN and CDR2 SYDVKM. Trimming cost V 5 bases and J 8 bases, with 15 bases left between them. As DNA, the CDR3 is TGTGCCAGCAGTCCAAATGTAGGAGTCGGCTACACCTTC. Translated: CASSPNVGVGYTF.

This chain connects TRBV2 to TRBJ2-3, with TRBD2 matching over 16 bases. Germline V gene lookup returns CDR1 SNHLY and CDR2 FYNNEI. This CDR3 has 16 amino acids. The trim removed 5 bases at V and 8 bases at J, leaving 7 bases unmatched. CDR3 region: CASSSGLAGGRGTQYF. CDR3 coding DNA: TGTGCCAGCAGTTCGGGACTAGCGGGGGGGCGCGGTACGCAGTATTTT.

V gene TRBV27 combines with J gene TRBJ1-2; D call uncertain. Germline V CDR1 and CDR2: MNHEY, SMNVEV (reference sequence). Trimming pared 0 bases from V and 4 bases from J, leaving 9 bases between. The CDR3 has 14 amino acids. CDR3 sequence: CASSLSRDRYGYTF. CDR3 DNA sequence: TGTGCCAGCAGTTTATCGAGAGACCGCTATGGCTACACCTTC.

The chain employs TRBV7-3 and TRBJ1-6; 9 positions match TRBD1. This CDR3 spans 15 amino acids. From germline, CDR1 is SGHTA and CDR2 FQGTGA. The V gene end was trimmed by 3 bases and the J gene end by 7 bases; junction bases not matched to a gene: 4. CDR3 sequence: CASSFGTGRNSPLHF. The CDR3 nucleotides are TGTGCCAGCAGCTTTGGGACAGGGAGGAATTCACCCCTCCACTTT.

The V call is TRBV5-5, the J call TRBJ2-7, with 10 nucleotides matching TRBD1. Germline values: CDR1 SGHKS, CDR2 YYEKEE (reference sequence). The V segment lost 0 bases and the J segment 3 bases; nucleotides outside the gene matches: 9. This CDR3 spans 17 amino acids. DNA of the CDR3: TGTGCCAGCAGCTTGGGGTTGGGGACAGGGGCCTACTACGAGCAGTACTTC. Translated, it gives CASSLGLGTGAYYEQYF.

The chain uses TRBV5-1 and TRBJ2-7; tentative D call: TRBD2 (6 bases). The CDR3 loop spans 14 amino acids. Germline V CDR1 and CDR2: SGHRS, YFSETQ. V was clipped by 4 bases and J by 1 base, with 12 bases between them. The CDR3 here is CASSGGANSYEQYF. The DNA of the CDR3 is TGCGCCAGCAGCGGAGGGGCAAATTCCTACGAGCAGTACTTC.

The chain is built from TRBV25-1 and TRBJ1-6, with a tentative D call TRBD1 (5 bases). This CDR3 is 15 amino acids long. Germline V gene lookup returns CDR1 MGHDK and CDR2 SYGVNS. The ends were cut back, 4 bases at V and 0 bases at J, with 7 bases in the middle. This CDR3 is CASSGGDSYNSPLHF. The CDR3 region has the DNA TGTGCCAGCAGTGGAGGGGACTCCTATAATTCACCCCTCCACTTT.

In nucleotides, the CDR3 is TGTGCCTGGAGCGCATCCCAATTAACCCCTGAAGCTTTCTTT. Amino acid sequence: CAWSASQLTPEAFF. The genes are TRBV30 and TRBJ1-1, with unresolved D. Trimming removed 3 bases from V and 6 bases from J, with 17 bases in between. The CDR3 sequence is 14 residues long. Per the germline V gene, CDR1 is GTSNPN and CDR2 is SVGIG (reference sequence).

This sequence joins TRBV9 and TRBJ2-1, with a tentative D call TRBD2 (5 bases). This CDR3 is built from 14 residues. Germline-derived CDR1 and CDR2 are SGDLS and YYNGEE. The V end lost 4 bases, the J end lost 4 bases, and 12 bases lay between the germline ends. The CDR3 reads CASSPRLQYNEQFF. The DNA of the CDR3 is TGTGCCAGCAGCCCCAGACTACAATACAATGAGCAGTTCTTC.

The chain uses TRBV5-1 and TRBJ1-6; D remains unclear. V dropped 0 bases and J dropped 10 bases, with 8 bases sitting between them. The CDR3 totals 13 residues. Germline loops: CDR1 SGHRS, CDR2 YFSETQ. The CDR3 DNA sequence: TGCGCCAGCAGCTTGGACGTCTCCTCACCCCTCCACTTT. Translating gives CASSLDVSSPLHF.

This chain connects TRBV30 to TRBJ1-1, with TRBD1 as a possible D gene (5 bases). Germline CDR1 reads GTSNPN; CDR2 reads SVGIG (reference sequence). V shed 3 bases and J shed 1 base, with 18 bases lying between them. The CDR3 length is 16 residues. The CDR3 protein is CAWSPGGTAWNTEAFF. Here the CDR3 DNA reads TGTGCCTGGAGCCCAGGAGGGACTGCATGGAACACTGAAGCTTTCTTT.